The source of this T cell receptor beta chain is a study of beta chain features in type 1 diabetes. Study-wide context: All samples yielded around 99 million examined sorted cells. Study-wide results and caveats: Patients with Type 1 diabetes showed moderately but significantly shorter TCRB CDR3s in all four CD4+ subsets. Across patients, naive, central memory and Treg TCRB repertoires exhibited apparently greater similarity than was observed across healthy donors.

Turning to this clone: Its antigen is not known.

The CDR3 spans 14 residues. Germline CDR1 is SGHTA and CDR2 is FQGNSA. The V gene end was trimmed by 5 bases and the J gene end by 3 bases; junction bases not matched to a gene: 6. Expressed TCRB transcripts were sequenced, since all the RNA that had been isolated was reverse transcribed. Clones were read by immunoSEQ multiplex PCR, and TCRdb kept only the in-frame ones, dropping some. The sample yields 300,000 or so clones, approximately 8.2% seen once. The sequence came from a woman aged 18-30 years in good health. V usage is TRBV7-2 and J usage is TRBJ2-5; 7 bases map to TRBD1. The sequenced sample was central memory CD4+ T cells from blood. The CDR3 protein is CASSQAGGEETQYF. The CDR3 DNA is TGTGCCAGCAGCCAAGCAGGGGGAGAAGAGACCCAGTACTTC.